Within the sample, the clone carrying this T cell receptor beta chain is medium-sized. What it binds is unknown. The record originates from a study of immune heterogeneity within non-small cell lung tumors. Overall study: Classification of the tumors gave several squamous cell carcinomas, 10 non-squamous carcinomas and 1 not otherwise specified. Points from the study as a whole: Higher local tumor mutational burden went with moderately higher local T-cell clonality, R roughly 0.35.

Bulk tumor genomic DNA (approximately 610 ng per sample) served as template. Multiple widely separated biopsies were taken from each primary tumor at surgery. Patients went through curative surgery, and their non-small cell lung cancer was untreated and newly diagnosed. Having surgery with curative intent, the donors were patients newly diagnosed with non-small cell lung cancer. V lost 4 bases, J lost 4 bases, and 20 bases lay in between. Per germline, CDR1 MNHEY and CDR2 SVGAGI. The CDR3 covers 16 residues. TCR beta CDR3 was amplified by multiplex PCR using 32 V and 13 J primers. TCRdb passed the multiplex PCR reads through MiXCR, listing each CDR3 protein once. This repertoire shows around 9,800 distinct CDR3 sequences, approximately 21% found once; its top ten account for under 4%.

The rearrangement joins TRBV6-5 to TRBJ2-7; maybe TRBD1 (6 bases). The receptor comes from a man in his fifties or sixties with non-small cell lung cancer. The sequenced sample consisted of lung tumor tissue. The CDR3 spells CASSSPSGAPRYEQYF. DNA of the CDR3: TGTGCCAGCAGTTCGCCTTCAGGGGCTCCCCGGTACGAGCAGTACTTC.